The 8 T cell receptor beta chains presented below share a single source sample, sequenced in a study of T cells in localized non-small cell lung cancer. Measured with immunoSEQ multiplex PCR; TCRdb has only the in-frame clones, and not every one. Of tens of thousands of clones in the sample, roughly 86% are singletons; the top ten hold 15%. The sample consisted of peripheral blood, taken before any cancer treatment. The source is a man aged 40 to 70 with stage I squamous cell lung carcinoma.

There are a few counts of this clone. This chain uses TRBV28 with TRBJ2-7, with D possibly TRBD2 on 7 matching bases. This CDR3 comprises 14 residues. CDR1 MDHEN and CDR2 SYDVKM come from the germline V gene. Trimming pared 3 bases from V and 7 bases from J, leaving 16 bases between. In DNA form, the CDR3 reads TGTGCCAGCAGTTTCGGTGGGGGGGCGCTTGAGCAGTACTTC. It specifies CASSFGGGALEQYF.

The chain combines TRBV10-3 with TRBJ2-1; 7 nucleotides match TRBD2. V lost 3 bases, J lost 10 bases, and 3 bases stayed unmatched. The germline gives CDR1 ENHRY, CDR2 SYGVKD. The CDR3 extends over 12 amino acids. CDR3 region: CAISDTSVEQFF. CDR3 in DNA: TGTGCCATCAGTGATACTAGCGTCGAGCAGTTCTTC.

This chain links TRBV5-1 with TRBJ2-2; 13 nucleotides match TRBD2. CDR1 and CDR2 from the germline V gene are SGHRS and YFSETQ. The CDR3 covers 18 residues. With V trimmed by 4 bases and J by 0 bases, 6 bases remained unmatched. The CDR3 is CASSPGTSGDANTGELFF. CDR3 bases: TGCGCCAGCAGCCCCGGGACTAGCGGGGATGCGAACACCGGGGAGCTGTTTTTT.

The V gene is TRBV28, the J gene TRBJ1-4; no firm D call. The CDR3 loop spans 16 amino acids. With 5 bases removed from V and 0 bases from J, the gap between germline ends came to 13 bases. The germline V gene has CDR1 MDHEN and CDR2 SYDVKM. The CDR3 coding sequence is TGTGCCAGCAGTGTACCCCGGGGTGCAACTAATGAAAAACTGTTTTTT. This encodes CASSVPRGATNEKLFF.

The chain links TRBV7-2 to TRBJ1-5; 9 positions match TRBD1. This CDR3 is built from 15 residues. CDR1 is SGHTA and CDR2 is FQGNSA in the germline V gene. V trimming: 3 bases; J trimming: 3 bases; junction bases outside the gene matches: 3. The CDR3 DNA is TGTGCCAGCAGCTTTAGGACAGGGGCCAATCAGCCCCAGCATTTT. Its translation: CASSFRTGANQPQHF.

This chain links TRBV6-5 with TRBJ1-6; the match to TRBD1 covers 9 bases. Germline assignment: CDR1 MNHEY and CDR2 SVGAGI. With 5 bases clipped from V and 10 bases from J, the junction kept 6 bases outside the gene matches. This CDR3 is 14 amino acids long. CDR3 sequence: CASSPGTGPSPLHF. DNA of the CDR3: TGTGCCAGCAGTCCCGGGACAGGGCCCTCACCCCTCCACTTT.

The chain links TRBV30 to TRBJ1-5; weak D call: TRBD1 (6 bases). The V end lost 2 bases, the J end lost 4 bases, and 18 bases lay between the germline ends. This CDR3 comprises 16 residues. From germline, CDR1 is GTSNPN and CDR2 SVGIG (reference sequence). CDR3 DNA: TGTGCCTGGAGTATGGGGGGGCGCCGCGGTAATCAGCCCCAGCATTTT. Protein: CAWSMGGRRGNQPQHF.

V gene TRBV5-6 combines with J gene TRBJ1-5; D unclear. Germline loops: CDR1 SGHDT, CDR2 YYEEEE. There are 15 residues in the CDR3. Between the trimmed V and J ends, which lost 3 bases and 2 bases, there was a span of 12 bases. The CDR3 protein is CASSSLRHGNQPQHF. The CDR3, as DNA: TGTGCCAGCAGCTCCCTCCGGCACGGCAATCAGCCCCAGCATTTT. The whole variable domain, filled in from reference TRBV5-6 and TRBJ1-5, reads DAGVTQSPTHLIKTRGQQVTLRCSPKSGHDTVSWYQQALGQGPQFIFQYYEEEERQRGNFPDRFSGHQFPNYSSELNVNALLLGDSALYLCASSSLRHGNQPQHFGDGTRLSIL.